This TCR beta chain was recovered during a study of cytomegalovirus exposure and HLA in healthy donors. The CDR3 runs 10 residues. Per germline, CDR1 MNHNS and CDR2 SASEGT. Comments on this clone: Its antigen remains unidentified.

PCR primers comprised 60 Vbeta and 13 Jbeta primers. Some clones are missing from TCRdb's copy, which holds only in-frame ones; the method was immunoSEQ multiplex PCR. The sample lists over 150,000 clones; around 88% were seen once. Whole-study findings and limits: Later on, a genetic analysis was performed. It linked a missense variant in DCLRE1C with V- and J-gene trimming of TCR beta. In an earlier analysis, about 87% or about 30%: the productive usage of most TCR beta V segments. Some public TCRs appeared in many individuals, while most sequences were rare.

The origin of this receptor is a woman under 40 in good health and CMV-seronegative. The genes are TRBV6-1 and TRBJ2-5, with D uncertain. The closer fit of TRBJ2-7 to the DNA end suggests the J call may be wrong. Sequenced sample: PBMCs. CDR3 residues: CASTGHEQYF. CDR3 DNA sequence: TGTGCCAGCACGGGTCACGAGCAGTACTTC.